The present entry profiles one T cell receptor (beta chain) with its context. This clonotype was counted at least ten times. Its antigen is still unknown. The input lacks base qualities; no much larger clone sits a single base away. The study was a case-control design nested within a healthcare worker cohort in London, UK, with weekly nasopharyngeal swab PCR tests and blood sampling. Healthcare workers were recruited between 23 and 31 March 2020, during the week of the UK lockdown, and were followed weekly for up to about 15 weeks. This record comes from a study of early T cells in non-severe SARS-CoV-2 infection (dated by TCRdb to the early 2020s). General notes on the study: Because TCR sequencing was done on bulk RNA from unsorted whole blood, the alpha and beta chains could not be paired. Overall results and qualifications from the work: VDJdb matching was skewed toward anti-spike CD8 responses and likely underestimated virus-specific expansions, missing private and CD4 specificities.

Sequences LNHDA (CDR1) and SQIVND (CDR2) are obtained from the germline V gene (reference sequence). The CDR3 runs 15 residues from the cysteine to the phenylalanine. Just CDR3 DNA is preserved here, 45 bases in frame from base 1. The junction carries 16 bases between V and J, which are trimmed by 10 bases and 1 base respectively. Preparation of the library involved 5' RACE. The run used a NextSeq 500. Unique molecular identifiers were attached to individual cDNA molecules in the TCR library protocol so that sequencing error and PCR bias could be corrected. Both TCR alpha and beta chains were sequenced, and tight co-correlation was observed between alpha and beta sequence abundances in each sample. From the authors' description of their analysis: Decombinator V4 was used to annotate TCR sequences for V gene, J gene and CDR3. TCRs were defined as expanded if a significant change between any two time points was detected under a Poisson model with p below 0.0001. TCR abundances were normalised to the total number of TCRs sequenced per sample and expressed as counts per million. TRAV1-2 paired with TRAJ12, TRAJ20 or TRAJ33 defined MAIT TCRs, while TRAV10 paired with TRAJ18 defined iNKT TCRs. VDJdb, accessed on 1 November 2021, was searched for TCRs annotated for CMV, EBV and SARS-CoV-2, and TCRs annotated for more than one antigen were excluded. The public reads were reanalyzed by TCRdb: fastp trimming at Q25, MiXCR alignment, in-frame beta chains only. Every entry covers one CDR3 protein and lists the most common genes and DNA from its rows. The authors' filters were not applied to this entry. This sample comprises more than 50,000 distinct CDR3 sequences, less than 9.5% of them detected only once. 4% to 4.5% of the sample comes from the top ten.

Source material: whole blood. Recombination joined TRBV19 with TRBJ2-2; 6 matching bases give a weak D call of TRBD1. This TCR was sampled from an adult who was a healthcare worker with PCR-confirmed SARS-CoV-2 infection or an uninfected control (not recorded which). The DNA sequence is as follows: TGTGCCACCCAGCCGGGACACCTGAACACCGGGGAGCTGTTTTTT. This codes for CATQPGHLNTGELFF.